The rows below give T cell receptor beta chains drawn from one sample of a study of T-cell reconstitution after alpha-beta-depleted transplantation in children. Each CDR3 protein gets one entry after TCRdb re-called the PCR reads with MiXCR. The repertoire holds nearly 550,000 distinct CDR3 sequences, with about 17% as singletons. Material: PBMCs from the stem cell graft donor, obtained from the stem cell graft. These receptors originate from a human donor who donated a stem cell graft to a child with acute lymphoblastic leukemia. Each CDR3 is given with its conserved first and last residue. D genes are given only for firm matches. Not every row has a clone size; where given, it reads once, few, many or a size class.

j_call: TRBJ2-3
v_call: TRBV7-6
clone_size: few
d_call: .
cdr3_aa: CASSGGPGSMDTQYF
cdr3_nt: TGTGCCAGCAGCGGGGGACCCGGTAGTATGGATACGCAGTATTTT

j_call: TRBJ1-3
v_call: TRBV7-9
clone_size: .
d_call: .
cdr3_aa: CASSTSSGNTIYF
cdr3_nt: TGTGCCAGCAGCACGAGCTCTGGAAACACCATATATTTT

j_call: TRBJ1-2
v_call: TRBV5-1
clone_size: few
d_call: .
cdr3_aa: CASRSDRDGYGYTF
cdr3_nt: TGCGCCAGCAGGAGTGACCGGGACGGCTATGGCTACACCTTC

j_call: TRBJ1-1
v_call: TRBV9
clone_size: many
d_call: .
cdr3_aa: CASSTGGRTEAFF
cdr3_nt: TGTGCCAGCAGCACCGGGGGGCGAACTGAAGCTTTCTTT

j_call: TRBJ1-1
v_call: TRBV27
clone_size: .
d_call: .
cdr3_aa: CASGPWLTSAEAFF
cdr3_nt: TGTGCCAGCGGGCCGTGGCTGACCTCGGCTGAAGCTTTCTTT

j_call: TRBJ1-1
v_call: TRBV18
clone_size: few
d_call: .
cdr3_aa: CASSRLTGSAEAFF
cdr3_nt: TGTGCCAGCTCCCGGTTAACAGGAAGCGCTGAAGCTTTCTTT

j_call: TRBJ2-2
v_call: TRBV29-1
clone_size: .
d_call: .
cdr3_aa: CSVEDQGGSGELFF
cdr3_nt: TGCAGCGTTGAAGATCAAGGGGGATCCGGGGAGCTGTTTTTT

j_call: TRBJ2-7
v_call: TRBV30
clone_size: .
d_call: .
cdr3_aa: CAWEAFSYEQYF
cdr3_nt: TGTGCCTGGGAGGCCTTCTCCTACGAGCAGTACTTC

j_call: TRBJ2-7
v_call: TRBV7-8
clone_size: many
d_call: .
cdr3_aa: CASSLAYDYEQYF
cdr3_nt: TGTGCCAGCAGCTTAGCCTATGACTACGAGCAGTACTTC

j_call: TRBJ1-5
v_call: TRBV29-1
clone_size: .
d_call: TRBD1
cdr3_aa: CSVRQGPQHF
cdr3_nt: TGCAGCGTAAGACAGGGACCCCAGCATTTT

j_call: TRBJ1-5
v_call: TRBV20-1
clone_size: few
d_call: .
cdr3_aa: CSAREGYNQPQHF
cdr3_nt: TGCAGTGCTAGAGAAGGATACAATCAGCCCCAGCATTTT

j_call: TRBJ1-4
v_call: TRBV28
clone_size: few
d_call: TRBD1
cdr3_aa: CASSLPGGAGSNEKLFF
cdr3_nt: TGTGCCAGCAGTTTACCAGGGGGCGCAGGCTCTAATGAAAAACTGTTTTTT

j_call: TRBJ1-1
v_call: TRBV7-8
clone_size: .
d_call: .
cdr3_aa: CASSLVPGLRNTEAFF
cdr3_nt: TGTGCCAGCAGCTTAGTTCCGGGACTTCGGAACACTGAAGCTTTCTTT

j_call: TRBJ2-1
v_call: TRBV7-3
clone_size: few
d_call: .
cdr3_aa: CASSPSGGRKVEQFF
cdr3_nt: TGTGCCAGCAGCCCCTCAGGGGGGCGCAAGGTTGAGCAGTTCTTC

j_call: TRBJ2-7
v_call: TRBV5-1
clone_size: .
d_call: TRBD2
cdr3_aa: CASSLATSSGTEQYF
cdr3_nt: TGCGCCAGCAGCTTGGCCACGTCTAGCGGTACCGAGCAGTACTTC

j_call: TRBJ1-6
v_call: TRBV5-1
clone_size: .
d_call: TRBD1
cdr3_aa: CASSLGQGADYNSPLHF
cdr3_nt: TGCGCCAGCAGCTTGGGCCAGGGGGCGGACTATAATTCACCCCTCCACTTT

j_call: TRBJ1-2
v_call: TRBV5-1
clone_size: few
d_call: .
cdr3_aa: CASSIGLQDDGYTF
cdr3_nt: TGCGCCAGCAGTATAGGGCTACAGGATGATGGCTACACCTTC

j_call: TRBJ2-7
v_call: TRBV12-3/TRBV12-4
clone_size: .
d_call: .
cdr3_aa: CASLQHETYEQYF
cdr3_nt: TGTGCCAGCCTCCAACATGAGACCTACGAGCAGTACTTC

j_call: TRBJ1-1
v_call: TRBV7-9
clone_size: few
d_call: .
cdr3_aa: CASRSGGDTEAFF
cdr3_nt: TGTGCCAGCAGGTCGGGGGGGGACACTGAAGCTTTCTTT

j_call: TRBJ1-5
v_call: TRBV4-2
clone_size: few
d_call: .
cdr3_aa: CASSQTRVNNQPQHF
cdr3_nt: TGTGCCAGCAGCCAAACCAGGGTAAACAATCAGCCCCAGCATTTT

j_call: TRBJ2-7
v_call: TRBV6-5
clone_size: few
d_call: .
cdr3_aa: CASSRVGRGGTYEQYF
cdr3_nt: TGTGCCAGCAGTCGGGTGGGCCGCGGCGGGACTTACGAGCAGTACTTC

j_call: TRBJ2-7
v_call: TRBV5-1
clone_size: few
d_call: TRBD1
cdr3_aa: CASSAGTAVYEQYF
cdr3_nt: TGCGCCAGCAGCGCCGGGACAGCGGTCTACGAGCAGTACTTC

j_call: TRBJ1-6
v_call: TRBV10-3
clone_size: few
d_call: .
cdr3_aa: CAISESERGSPLHF
cdr3_nt: TGTGCCATCAGTGAGTCGGAGAGGGGGTCACCCCTCCACTTT

j_call: TRBJ1-6
v_call: TRBV5-1
clone_size: few
d_call: TRBD1
cdr3_aa: CASSSHTGVGNSPLHF
cdr3_nt: TGCGCCAGCAGCTCACACACAGGGGTAGGAAATTCACCCCTCCACTTT

j_call: TRBJ1-1
v_call: TRBV20-1
clone_size: .
d_call: .
cdr3_aa: CSARDFAKGSITEAFF
cdr3_nt: TGCAGTGCTAGAGACTTCGCCAAGGGGAGCATCACTGAAGCTTTCTTT

j_call: TRBJ1-2
v_call: TRBV6-1
clone_size: many
d_call: TRBD1
cdr3_aa: CASSVKGTGSGYTF
cdr3_nt: TGTGCCAGCAGTGTGAAAGGGACAGGGTCCGGCTACACCTTC

j_call: TRBJ2-1
v_call: TRBV7-6
clone_size: few
d_call: .
cdr3_aa: CASSLGVGTYNEQFF
cdr3_nt: TGTGCCAGCAGCTTAGGCGTTGGGACCTACAATGAGCAGTTCTTC

j_call: TRBJ2-1
v_call: TRBV5-1
clone_size: .
d_call: TRBD1
cdr3_aa: CASSPPGQGAMYEQFF
cdr3_nt: TGCGCCAGCAGCCCACCCGGGCAGGGGGCTATGTATGAGCAGTTCTTC

j_call: TRBJ2-1
v_call: TRBV4-2
clone_size: few
d_call: TRBD2
cdr3_aa: CASSQVLADYNEQFF
cdr3_nt: TGTGCCAGCAGCCAAGTACTAGCGGACTACAATGAGCAGTTCTTC

j_call: TRBJ2-5
v_call: TRBV7-9
clone_size: .
d_call: .
cdr3_aa: CASSPWGGDEETQYF
cdr3_nt: TGTGCCAGCAGCCCTTGGGGGGGCGACGAGGAGACCCAGTACTTC

j_call: TRBJ2-4
v_call: TRBV9
clone_size: few
d_call: .
cdr3_aa: CASCQGLGDIQYF
cdr3_nt: TGTGCCAGCTGTCAGGGATTGGGGGACATTCAGTACTTC

j_call: TRBJ2-1
v_call: TRBV20-1
clone_size: .
d_call: .
cdr3_aa: CSARDPGVRINEQFF
cdr3_nt: TGCAGTGCTAGAGATCCGGGAGTTAGGATCAATGAGCAGTTCTTC

j_call: TRBJ2-2
v_call: TRBV12-3/TRBV12-4
clone_size: few
d_call: TRBD1
cdr3_aa: CASSWTGHTGELFF
cdr3_nt: TGTGCCAGCAGTTGGACAGGGCACACCGGGGAGCTGTTTTTT

j_call: TRBJ1-6
v_call: TRBV10-2
clone_size: many
d_call: TRBD1
cdr3_aa: CASSPDRGNSPLHF
cdr3_nt: TGTGCCAGCAGCCCGGACAGGGGCAATTCACCCCTCCACTTT

j_call: TRBJ2-5
v_call: TRBV12-3/TRBV12-4
clone_size: .
d_call: .
cdr3_aa: CASSWRIPETQYF
cdr3_nt: TGTGCCAGCAGTTGGAGGATACCAGAGACCCAGTACTTC

j_call: TRBJ2-6
v_call: TRBV27
clone_size: few
d_call: .
cdr3_aa: CASSSYGFSGANVLTF
cdr3_nt: TGTGCCAGCAGTTCCTACGGGTTTTCTGGGGCCAACGTCCTGACTTTC

j_call: TRBJ2-3
v_call: TRBV7-6
clone_size: many
d_call: TRBD2
cdr3_aa: CASSSPGTSGTDTQYF
cdr3_nt: TGTGCCAGCAGCTCCCCCGGGACTAGCGGGACGGATACGCAGTATTTT

j_call: TRBJ1-1
v_call: TRBV5-5
clone_size: .
d_call: .
cdr3_aa: CASSEWGDTEAFF
cdr3_nt: TGTGCCAGCAGCGAATGGGGGGACACTGAAGCTTTCTTT

j_call: TRBJ1-5
v_call: TRBV7-6
clone_size: .
d_call: .
cdr3_aa: CASSLMEGRANQPQHF
cdr3_nt: TGTGCCAGCAGCTTAATGGAGGGGAGGGCCAATCAGCCCCAGCATTTT